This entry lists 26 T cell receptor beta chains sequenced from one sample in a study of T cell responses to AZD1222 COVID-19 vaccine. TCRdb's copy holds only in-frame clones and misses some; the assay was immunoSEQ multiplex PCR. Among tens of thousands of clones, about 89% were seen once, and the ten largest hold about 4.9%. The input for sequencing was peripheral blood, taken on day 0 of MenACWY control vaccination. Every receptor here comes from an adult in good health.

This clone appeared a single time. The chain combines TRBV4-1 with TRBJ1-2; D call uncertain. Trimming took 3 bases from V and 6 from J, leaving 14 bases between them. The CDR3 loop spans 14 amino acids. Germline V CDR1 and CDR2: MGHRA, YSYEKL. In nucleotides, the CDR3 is TGCGCCAGCAGCCAGCGTAGGGAGGAGAATGGCTACACCTTC. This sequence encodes CASSQRREENGYTF.

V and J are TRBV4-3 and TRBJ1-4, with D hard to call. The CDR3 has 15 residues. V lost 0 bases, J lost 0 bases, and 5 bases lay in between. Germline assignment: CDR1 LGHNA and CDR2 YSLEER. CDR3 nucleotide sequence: TGCGCCAGCAGCCAAGATGCAGCAACTAATGAAAAACTGTTTTTT. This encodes CASSQDAATNEKLFF.

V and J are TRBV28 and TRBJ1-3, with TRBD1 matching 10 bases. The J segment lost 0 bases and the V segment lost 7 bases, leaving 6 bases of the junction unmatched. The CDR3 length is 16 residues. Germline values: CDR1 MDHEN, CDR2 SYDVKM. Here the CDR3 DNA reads TGTGCCAGCACCATAGGGGACAGGGGCTCTGGAAACACCATATATTTT. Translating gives CASTIGDRGSGNTIYF. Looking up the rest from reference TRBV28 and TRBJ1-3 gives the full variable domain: DVKVTQSSRYLVKRTGEKVFLECVQDMDHENMFWYRQDPGLGLRLIYFSYDVKMKEKGDIPEGYSVSREKKERFSLILESASTNQTSMYLCASTIGDRGSGNTIYFGEGSWLTVV.

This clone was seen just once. The CDR3 here is CASSVQGPGNTIYF. The DNA for the CDR3 is TGTGCCAGCAGTGTTCAGGGGCCCGGAAACACCATATATTTT. The chain combines TRBV2 with TRBJ1-3, with TRBD1 as a possible D gene (6 bases). V was cut by 4 bases and J by 4 bases, with 11 bases left in between. This CDR3 comprises 14 residues. Germline lookup yields CDR1 SNHLY and CDR2 FYNNEI.

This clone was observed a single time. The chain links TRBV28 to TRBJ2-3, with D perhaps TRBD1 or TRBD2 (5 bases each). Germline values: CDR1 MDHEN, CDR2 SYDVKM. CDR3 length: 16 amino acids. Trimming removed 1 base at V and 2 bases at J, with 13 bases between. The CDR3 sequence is CASSLLGEIVTDTQYF. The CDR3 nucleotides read TGTGCCAGCAGTTTATTGGGGGAAATTGTCACAGATACGCAGTATTTT. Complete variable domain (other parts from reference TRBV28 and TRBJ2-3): DVKVTQSSRYLVKRTGEKVFLECVQDMDHENMFWYRQDPGLGLRLIYFSYDVKMKEKGDIPEGYSVSREKKERFSLILESASTNQTSMYLCASSLLGEIVTDTQYFGPGTRLTVL.

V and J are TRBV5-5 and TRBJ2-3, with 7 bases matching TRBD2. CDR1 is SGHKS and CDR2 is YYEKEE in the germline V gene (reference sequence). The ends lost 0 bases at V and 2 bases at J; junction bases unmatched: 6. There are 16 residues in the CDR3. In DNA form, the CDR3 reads TGTGCCAGCAGCTTGGCCGCGGGACTACCCACAGATACGCAGTATTTT. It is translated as CASSLAAGLPTDTQYF.

As DNA, the CDR3 is TGTGCCAGCAGTTTCGCCGCTGAAGCTTTCTTT. Encoded protein: CASSFAAEAFF. The chain uses TRBV28 and TRBJ1-1, with D uncertain. Germline CDR1 MDHEN, CDR2 SYDVKM. The CDR3 loop spans 11 amino acids. Trimming cost V 3 bases and J 6 bases, with 5 bases left between them.

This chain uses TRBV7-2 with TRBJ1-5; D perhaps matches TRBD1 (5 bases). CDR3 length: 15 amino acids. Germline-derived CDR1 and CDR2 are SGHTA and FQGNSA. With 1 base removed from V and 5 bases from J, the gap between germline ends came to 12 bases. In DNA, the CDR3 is TGTGCCAGCAGCTTAGTCCGGGACCCCCATCAGCCCCAGCATTTT. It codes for CASSLVRDPHQPQHF.

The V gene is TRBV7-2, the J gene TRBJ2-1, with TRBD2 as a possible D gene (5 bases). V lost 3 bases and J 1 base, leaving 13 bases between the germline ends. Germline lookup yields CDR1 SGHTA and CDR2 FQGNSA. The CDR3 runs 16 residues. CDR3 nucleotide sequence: TGTGCCAGCAGCTTTACTCTCAGCGGTTCCTACAATGAGCAGTTCTTC. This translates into CASSFTLSGSYNEQFF.

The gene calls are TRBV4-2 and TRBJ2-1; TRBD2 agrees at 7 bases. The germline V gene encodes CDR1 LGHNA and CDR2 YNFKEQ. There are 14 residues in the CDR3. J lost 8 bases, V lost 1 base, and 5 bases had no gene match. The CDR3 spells CASSQGSGGDEQFF. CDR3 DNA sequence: TGTGCCAGCAGCCAAGGAAGTGGGGGGGATGAGCAGTTCTTC.

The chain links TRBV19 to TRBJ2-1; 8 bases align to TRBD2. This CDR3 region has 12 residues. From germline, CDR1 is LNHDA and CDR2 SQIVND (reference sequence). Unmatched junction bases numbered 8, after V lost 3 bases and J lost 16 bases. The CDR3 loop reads CASSISAGASFF. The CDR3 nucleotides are TGTGCCAGTAGTATTTCAGCGGGAGCGTCCTTCTTC.

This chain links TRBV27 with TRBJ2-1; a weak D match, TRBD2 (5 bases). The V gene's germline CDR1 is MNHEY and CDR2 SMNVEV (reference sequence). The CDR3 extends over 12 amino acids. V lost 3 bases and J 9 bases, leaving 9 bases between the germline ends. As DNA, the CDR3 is TGTGCCAGCAGTTTCGGAGGCCCTGAGCAGTTCTTC. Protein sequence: CASSFGGPEQFF.

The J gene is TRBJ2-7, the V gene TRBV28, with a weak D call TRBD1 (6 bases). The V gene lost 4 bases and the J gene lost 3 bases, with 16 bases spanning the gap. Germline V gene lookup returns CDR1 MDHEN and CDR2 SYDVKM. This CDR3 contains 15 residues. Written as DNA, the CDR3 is TGTGCCAGCAGTTCCACGGCAGGGGCAGACTACGAGCAGTACTTC. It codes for CASSSTAGADYEQYF.

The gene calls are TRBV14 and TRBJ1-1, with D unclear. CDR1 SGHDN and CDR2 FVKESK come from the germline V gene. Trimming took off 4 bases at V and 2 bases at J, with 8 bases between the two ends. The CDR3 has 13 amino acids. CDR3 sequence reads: CASSLVINTEAFF. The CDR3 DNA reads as TGTGCCAGCAGCCTAGTGATAAACACTGAAGCTTTCTTT.

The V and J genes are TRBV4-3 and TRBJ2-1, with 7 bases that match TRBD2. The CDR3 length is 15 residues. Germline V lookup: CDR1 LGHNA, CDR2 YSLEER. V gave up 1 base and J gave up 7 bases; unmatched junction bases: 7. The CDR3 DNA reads TGCGCCAGCAGCCAAGGTGGCCCAGCGGGGAATGAGCAGTTCTTC. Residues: CASSQGGPAGNEQFF.

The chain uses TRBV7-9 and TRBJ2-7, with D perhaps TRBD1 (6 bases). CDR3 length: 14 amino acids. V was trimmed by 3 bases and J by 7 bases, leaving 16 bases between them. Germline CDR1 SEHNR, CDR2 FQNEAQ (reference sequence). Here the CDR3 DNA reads TGTGCCAGCAGCTTCCGAGGACAGCCGGGTGAGCAGTACTTC. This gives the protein CASSFRGQPGEQYF.

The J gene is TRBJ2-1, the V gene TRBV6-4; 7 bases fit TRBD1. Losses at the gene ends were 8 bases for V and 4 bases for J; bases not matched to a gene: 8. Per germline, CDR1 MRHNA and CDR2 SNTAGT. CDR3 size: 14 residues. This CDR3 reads CASARDREYNEQFF. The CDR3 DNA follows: TGTGCCAGCGCCCGGGACAGAGAATACAATGAGCAGTTCTTC.

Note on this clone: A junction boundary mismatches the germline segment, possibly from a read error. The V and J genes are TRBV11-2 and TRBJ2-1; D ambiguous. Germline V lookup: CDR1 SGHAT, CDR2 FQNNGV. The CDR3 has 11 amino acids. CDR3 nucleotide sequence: TGTGCCAGCAGCTTAGATGTGGTTAGAATCTTC. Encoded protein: CASSLDVVRIF. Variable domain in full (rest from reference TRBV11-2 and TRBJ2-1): EAGVAQSPRYKIIEKRQSVAFWCNPISGHATLYWYQQILGQGPKLLIQFQNNGVVDDSQLPKDRFSAERLKGVDSTLKIQPAKLEDSAVYLCASSLDVVRIFGPGTRLTVL.

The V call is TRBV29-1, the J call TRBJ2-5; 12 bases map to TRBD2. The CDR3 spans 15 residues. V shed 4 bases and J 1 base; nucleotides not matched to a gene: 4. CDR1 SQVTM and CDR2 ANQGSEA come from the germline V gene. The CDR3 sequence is CSVAGTSGLQETQYF. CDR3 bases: TGCAGCGTTGCCGGGACTAGCGGGCTCCAAGAGACCCAGTACTTC.

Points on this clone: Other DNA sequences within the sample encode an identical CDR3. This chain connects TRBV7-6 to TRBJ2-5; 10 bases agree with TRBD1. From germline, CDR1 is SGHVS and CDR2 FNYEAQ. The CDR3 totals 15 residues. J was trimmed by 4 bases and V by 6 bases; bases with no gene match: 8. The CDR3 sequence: CASSPGTGAGETQYF. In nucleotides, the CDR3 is TGTGCCAGCAGTCCCGGGACAGGGGCAGGAGAGACCCAGTACTTC.

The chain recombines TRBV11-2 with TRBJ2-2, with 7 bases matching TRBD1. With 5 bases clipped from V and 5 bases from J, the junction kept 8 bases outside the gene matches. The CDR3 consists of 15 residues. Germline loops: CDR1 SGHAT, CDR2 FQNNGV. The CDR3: CASSQTGWSTGELFF. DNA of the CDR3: TGTGCCAGCAGCCAGACAGGGTGGTCGACCGGGGAGCTGTTTTTT. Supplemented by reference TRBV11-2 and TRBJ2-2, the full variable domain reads EAGVAQSPRYKIIEKRQSVAFWCNPISGHATLYWYQQILGQGPKLLIQFQNNGVVDDSQLPKDRFSAERLKGVDSTLKIQPAKLEDSAVYLCASSQTGWSTGELFFGEGSRLTVL.

The DNA for the CDR3 is TGTGCCAGCAGTGATGAGAGCTCCTATAATTCACCCCTCCACTTT. It is translated as CASSDESSYNSPLHF. V gene TRBV2 combines with J gene TRBJ1-6, with D uncertain. Looked up from germline, CDR1 is SNHLY and CDR2 is FYNNEI. Deletions cut 3 bases from V and 0 bases from J, with 6 bases between. The CDR3 covers 15 residues.

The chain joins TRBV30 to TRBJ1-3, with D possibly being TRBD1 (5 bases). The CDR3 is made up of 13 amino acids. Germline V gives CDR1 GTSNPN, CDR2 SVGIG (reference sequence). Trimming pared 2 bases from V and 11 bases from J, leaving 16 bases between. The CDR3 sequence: CAWSRPGTDAIYF. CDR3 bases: TGTGCCTGGAGTCGTCCCGGGACCGACGCCATATATTTT. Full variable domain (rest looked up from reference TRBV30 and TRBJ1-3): SQTIHQWPATLVQPVGSPLSLECTVEGTSNPNLYWYRQAAGRGLQLLFYSVGIGQISSEVPQNLSASRPQDRQFILSSKKLLLSDSGFYLCAWSRPGTDAIYFGEGSWLTVV.

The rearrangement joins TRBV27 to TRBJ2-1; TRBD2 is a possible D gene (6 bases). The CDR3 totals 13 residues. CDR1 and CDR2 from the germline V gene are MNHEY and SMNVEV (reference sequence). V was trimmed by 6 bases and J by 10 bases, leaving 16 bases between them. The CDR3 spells CASSRDSGREQFF. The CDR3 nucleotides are TGTGCCAGCAGCCGGGACTCCGGCAGGGAGCAGTTCTTC.

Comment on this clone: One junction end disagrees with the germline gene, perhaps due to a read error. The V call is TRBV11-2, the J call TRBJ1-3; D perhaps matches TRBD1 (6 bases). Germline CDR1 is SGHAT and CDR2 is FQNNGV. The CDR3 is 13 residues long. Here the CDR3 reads CASSLAGRWDTHW. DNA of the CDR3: TGTGCCAGCAGCTTAGCCGGGAGATGGGACACCCATTGG.

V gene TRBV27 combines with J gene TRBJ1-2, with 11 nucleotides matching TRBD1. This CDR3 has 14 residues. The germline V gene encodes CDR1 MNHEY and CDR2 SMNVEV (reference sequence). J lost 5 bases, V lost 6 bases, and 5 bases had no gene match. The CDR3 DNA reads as TGTGCCAGCAGGGGGACAGGGGGAGGATATGGCTACACCTTC. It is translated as CASRGTGGGYGYTF.